The text below deals with one TCR beta chain. CDR1 is MDHEN and CDR2 is SYDVKM in the germline V gene. V was pared by 2 bases and J by 5 bases, with 7 bases of the junction left unmatched. This CDR3 spans 15 amino acids. This sample was taken from a study of T cell responses to AZD1222 COVID-19 vaccine. TCRdb's table, derived via immunoSEQ multiplex PCR, lists solely in-frame clones and lacks some. This table holds around 100,000 clones, roughly 80% found once. The chain combines TRBV28 with TRBJ2-3, with 7 bases lining up with TRBD2. The sample in question was peripheral blood, obtained on day 0 of AZD1222 vaccination. This clonotype was obtained from an adult in good health. CDR3 nucleotide sequence: TGTGCCAGCAGTTTAGGGGGAGGGTATGGAGATACGCAGTATTTT. Translation gives CASSLGGGYGDTQYF. Combining the CDR3 with reference TRBV28 and TRBJ2-3 gives the whole variable domain DVKVTQSSRYLVKRTGEKVFLECVQDMDHENMFWYRQDPGLGLRLIYFSYDVKMKEKGDIPEGYSVSREKKERFSLILESASTNQTSMYLCASSLGGGYGDTQYFGPGTRLTVL.